Each of the 12 T cell receptor beta chains below was sequenced from the same sample in a study of control samples from healthy donors and cancer patients. Some clones are missing from TCRdb's copy, which holds only in-frame ones; the method was immunoSEQ multiplex PCR. The sample lists 200,000 to 250,000 clones, roughly 94% occurring once. The sequencing sample was made of blood. These receptors were obtained from a man in his fifties or sixties in good health.

The rearrangement joins TRBV5-1 to TRBJ2-3, with TRBD1 matching over 11 bases. Per germline, CDR1 SGHRS and CDR2 YFSETQ. The ends lost 3 bases at V and 3 bases at J; junction bases unmatched: 0. The CDR3 consists of 14 residues. Here the CDR3 reads CASSWDRGTDTQYF. The CDR3 DNA reads as TGCGCCAGCAGCTGGGACAGGGGGACAGATACGCAGTATTTT.

V gene TRBV28 combines with J gene TRBJ2-1; the D gene is possibly TRBD1 (5 bases). Trimming shortened V by 6 bases and J by 5 bases, and 14 bases separated the two germline ends. Germline V gene sequence: CDR1 MDHEN, CDR2 SYDVKM. CDR3 length equals 14 residues. DNA of the CDR3: TGTGCCAGCAGCTCCCCCGCAGGGAACAATGAGCAGTTCTTC. Protein product: CASSSPAGNNEQFF. Full variable domain (remainder filled in from reference TRBV28 and TRBJ2-1): DVKVTQSSRYLVKRTGEKVFLECVQDMDHENMFWYRQDPGLGLRLIYFSYDVKMKEKGDIPEGYSVSREKKERFSLILESASTNQTSMYLCASSSPAGNNEQFFGPGTRLTVL.

The chain uses TRBV7-9 and TRBJ1-2; no clear D gene. V lost 1 base and J lost 3, with 6 bases in between. The length of the CDR3 is 13 residues. Germline loops: CDR1 SEHNR, CDR2 FQNEAQ (reference sequence). The CDR3 DNA is TGTGCCAGCAGCTTAGACACTTACTATGGCTACACCTTC. It codes for CASSLDTYYGYTF.

The rearrangement links TRBV7-8 to TRBJ1-1; possibly TRBD1 for D (5 bases). Trimming took off 5 bases at V and 6 bases at J, with 10 bases between the two ends. Germline V CDR1 and CDR2: SGHVS, FQNEAQ. This CDR3 has 12 residues. The CDR3 sequence: CASSPRGAEAFF. The CDR3 DNA reads as TGTGCCAGCAGCCCCCGAGGGGCTGAAGCTTTCTTT.

This CDR3 is CASSLAWGTGDFEQYV. CDR3 sequence (DNA): TGTGCCAGCAGCTTGGCGTGGGGGACAGGGGACTTCGAGCAGTACGTC. This chain links TRBV5-6 with TRBJ2-7; TRBD1 matches at 10 bases. Germline V lookup: CDR1 SGHDT, CDR2 YYEEEE. V trimming: 0 bases; J trimming: 6 bases; junction bases outside the gene matches: 9. The length of the CDR3 is 16 residues.

This clone was seen only once. The V and J genes are TRBV5-4 and TRBJ2-7; tentatively, D is TRBD1 (6 bases). V was trimmed by 3 bases and J by 2 bases, leaving 12 bases between them. Germline lookup yields CDR1 SGHNT and CDR2 YYREEE (reference sequence). The CDR3 contains 14 residues. The CDR3: CASSSGTSPYEQYF. The CDR3 DNA reads TGTGCCAGCAGCTCCGGGACATCACCCTACGAGCAGTACTTC.

The chain carries TRBV6-2 or TRBV6-3 and TRBJ1-1; D unresolved. V lost 2 bases, J lost 11 bases, and 15 bases lay in between. CDR1 MNHEY and CDR2 SVGEGT come from the germline V gene. The CDR3 loop spans 13 amino acids. CDR3 protein: CASSYPDEPMAFF. The CDR3, as DNA: TGTGCCAGCAGTTACCCCGACGAACCGATGGCTTTCTTT.

The V and J genes are TRBV6-5 and TRBJ1-3; D is perhaps TRBD1 (6 bases). Trimming stripped 6 bases from V and 3 bases from J, with 9 bases between. There are 13 residues in the CDR3. Germline CDR1 reads MNHEY; CDR2 reads SVGAGI. This chain's CDR3 is CASSRTVGNTIYF. The CDR3 nucleotides are TGTGCCAGCAGCCGGACAGTTGGAAACACCATATATTTT.

The chain uses TRBV4-1 and TRBJ1-2; a weak D match, TRBD1 (6 bases). Looked up from germline, CDR1 is MGHRA and CDR2 is YSYEKL. The V and J ends lost 0 bases and 5 bases respectively, with 13 bases between them. The CDR3 runs to 15 residues. The CDR3 sequence is CASSQDGGGWYGYTF. DNA for the CDR3: TGCGCCAGCAGCCAAGATGGGGGGGGCTGGTATGGCTACACCTTC.

V gene TRBV2 combines with J gene TRBJ1-5; 7 bases agree with TRBD1. CDR3 length equals 15 residues. Germline loops: CDR1 SNHLY, CDR2 FYNNEI. V lost 6 bases and J lost 4; bases outside the gene matches: 9. The CDR3 sequence is CASSATGVGNQPQHF. CDR3 sequence (DNA): TGTGCCAGCAGCGCTACAGGGGTAGGGAATCAGCCCCAGCATTTT. Based on the CDR3 plus reference TRBV2 and TRBJ1-5, the full variable domain is EPEVTQTPSHQVTQMGQEVILRCVPISNHLYFYWYRQILGQKVEFLVSFYNNEISEKSEIFDDQFSVERPDGSNFTLKIRSTKLEDSAMYFCASSATGVGNQPQHFGDGTRLSIL.

The genes are TRBV6-6 and TRBJ1-2; the match to TRBD1 covers 7 bases. Germline CDR1 and CDR2: MNHNY and SVGAGI (reference sequence). V shed 6 bases and J 6 bases; nucleotides not matched to a gene: 13. This CDR3 spans 15 amino acids. CDR3 sequence (DNA): TGTGCCAGCAGCCCACACCAGGGGGAGGTCCATGGCTACACCTTC. This sequence encodes CASSPHQGEVHGYTF.

This clone appeared a single time. The CDR3, as DNA: TGCGCCAGCAGCTCTCAGACTTTAGGGGAGACCCAGTACTTC. This sequence encodes CASSSQTLGETQYF. The rearrangement joins TRBV5-1 to TRBJ2-5; D remains ambiguous. Germline assignment: CDR1 SGHRS and CDR2 YFSETQ. Trimming shortened V by 3 bases and J by 5 bases, and 14 bases separated the two germline ends. The CDR3 runs 14 residues.